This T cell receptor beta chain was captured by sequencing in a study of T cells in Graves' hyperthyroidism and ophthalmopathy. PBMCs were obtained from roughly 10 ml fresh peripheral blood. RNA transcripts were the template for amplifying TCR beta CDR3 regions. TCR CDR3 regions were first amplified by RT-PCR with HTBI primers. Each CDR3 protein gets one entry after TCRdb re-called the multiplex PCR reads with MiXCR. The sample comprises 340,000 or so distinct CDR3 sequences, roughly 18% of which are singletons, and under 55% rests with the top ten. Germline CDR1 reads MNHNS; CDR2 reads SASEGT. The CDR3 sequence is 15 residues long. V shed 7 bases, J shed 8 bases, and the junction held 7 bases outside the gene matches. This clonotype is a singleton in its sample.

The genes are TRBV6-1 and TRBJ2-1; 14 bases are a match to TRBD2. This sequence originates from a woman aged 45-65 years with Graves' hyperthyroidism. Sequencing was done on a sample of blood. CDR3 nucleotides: TGTGCCAGCAAAACCGGGACTAGCGGGAGCGATGAGCAGTTCTTC. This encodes CASKTGTSGSDEQFF.